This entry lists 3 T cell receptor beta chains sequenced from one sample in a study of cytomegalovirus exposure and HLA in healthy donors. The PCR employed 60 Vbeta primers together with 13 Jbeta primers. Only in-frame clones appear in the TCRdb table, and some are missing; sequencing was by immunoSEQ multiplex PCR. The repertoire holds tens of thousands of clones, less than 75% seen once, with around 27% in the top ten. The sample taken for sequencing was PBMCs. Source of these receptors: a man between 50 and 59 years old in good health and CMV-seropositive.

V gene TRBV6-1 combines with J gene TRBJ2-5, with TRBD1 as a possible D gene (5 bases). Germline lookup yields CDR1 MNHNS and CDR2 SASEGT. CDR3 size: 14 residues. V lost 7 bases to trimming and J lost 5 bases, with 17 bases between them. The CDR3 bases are TGTGCCAGCACCGAAGCCCAGGGAAGGGAGACCCAGTACTTC. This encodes CASTEAQGRETQYF.

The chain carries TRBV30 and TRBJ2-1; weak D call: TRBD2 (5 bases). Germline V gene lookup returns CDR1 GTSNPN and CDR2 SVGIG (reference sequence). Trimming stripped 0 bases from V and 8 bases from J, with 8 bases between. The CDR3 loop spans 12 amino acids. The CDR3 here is CAWSVPRDEQFF. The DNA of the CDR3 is TGTGCCTGGAGTGTACCGAGGGATGAGCAGTTCTTC.

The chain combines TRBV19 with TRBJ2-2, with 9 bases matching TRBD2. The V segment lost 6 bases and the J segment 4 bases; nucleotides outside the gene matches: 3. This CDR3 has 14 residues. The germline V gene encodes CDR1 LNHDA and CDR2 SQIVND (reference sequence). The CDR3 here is CASRPSGITGELFF. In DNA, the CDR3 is TGTGCCAGTAGACCTAGCGGGATCACCGGGGAGCTGTTTTTT.